The 32 T cell receptor beta chains reported below all come from one sample, sequenced in a study of T cell clonotyping in hematopoietic cell transplantation. This sample's time point: recipient sample about 28 days before transplant, after cytoreduction. Sequencing used immunoSEQ multiplex PCR; TCRdb keeps in-frame clones, though not all of them. This table holds 35,000 to 45,000 clones, 85% to 95% found once. Sequencing was performed on peripheral blood mononuclear cells, taken before stem cell transplant. Receptor source: a man aged 35 to 55 with chronic myeloid leukemia. Some clones in this sample may be carry-over from other donors' samples.

The rearrangement uses TRBV25-1 and TRBJ1-4; D is uncertain. This CDR3 spans 16 amino acids. Trimming left V 3 bases short and J 3 bases short, with 14 bases between. Germline CDR1 reads MGHDK; CDR2 reads SYGVNS. The CDR3 here is CASSDSQQIPNEKLFF. The CDR3 coding sequence is TGTGCCAGCAGTGATTCACAACAAATACCTAATGAAAAACTGTTTTTT.

V and J are TRBV28 and TRBJ2-6; D not resolved. This CDR3 contains 16 residues. V shed 5 bases and J shed 0 bases, with 11 bases lying between them. Germline V gene lookup returns CDR1 MDHEN and CDR2 SYDVKM. CDR3 in amino acids: CASSVRRFSGANVLTF. Here the CDR3 DNA reads TGTGCCAGCAGTGTTAGACGGTTCTCTGGGGCCAACGTCCTGACTTTC.

V and J are TRBV5-1 and TRBJ1-4; 7 bases are shared with TRBD1. Germline V gene lookup returns CDR1 SGHRS and CDR2 YFSETQ. V shed 4 bases and J 4 bases; nucleotides not matched to a gene: 7. This CDR3 has 15 residues. CDR3 residues: CASSVQGSLNEKLFF. The CDR3, as DNA: TGCGCCAGCAGCGTACAGGGGTCCCTTAATGAAAAACTGTTTTTT.

This chain uses TRBV5-1 with TRBJ1-2; D unclear. The germline gives CDR1 SGHRS, CDR2 YFSETQ. With 1 base removed from V and 0 bases from J, the gap between germline ends came to 7 bases. The CDR3 loop spans 14 amino acids. The CDR3 coding sequence is TGCGCCAGCAGCTTGCGGGAAGCTAACTATGGCTACACCTTC. Encoded protein: CASSLREANYGYTF.

This clone appeared a few times. The chain has TRBV28 and TRBJ1-2; a possible D gene is TRBD1 (6 bases). From germline, CDR1 is MDHEN and CDR2 SYDVKM. The CDR3 contains 15 residues. The V gene lost 1 base and the J gene lost 8 bases, with 17 bases spanning the gap. CDR3: CASSLYGDMLWGYTF. In DNA, the CDR3 is TGTGCCAGCAGTTTATATGGGGACATGTTATGGGGCTACACCTTC.

The chain recombines TRBV5-1 with TRBJ2-4, with D uncertain. CDR1 and CDR2 (germline): SGHRS, YFSETQ. The CDR3 consists of 14 residues. V shed 5 bases and J shed 0 bases, with 9 bases lying between them. The CDR3 here is CASREILAKNIQYF. CDR3 in DNA: TGCGCCAGCAGGGAAATATTAGCCAAAAACATTCAGTACTTC. Using reference TRBV5-1 and TRBJ2-4 for the parts outside the CDR3, the full variable domain is KAGVTQTPRYLIKTRGQQVTLSCSPISGHRSVSWYQQTPGQGLQFLFEYFSETQRNKGNFPGRFSGRQFSNSRSEMNVSTLELGDSALYLCASREILAKNIQYFGAGTRLSVL.

The rearrangement joins TRBV6-1 to TRBJ2-5; D may be TRBD2 (7 bases). The CDR3 sequence is 16 residues long. CDR1 and CDR2 from the germline V gene are MNHNS and SASEGT. V was shortened by 4 bases and J by 0 bases, with 15 bases between the two germline ends. The CDR3 DNA follows: TGTGCCAGCAGTGGGGCAGGGAGGGGGTACCAAGAGACCCAGTACTTC. Translated, it gives CASSGAGRGYQETQYF.

This chain joins TRBV30 and TRBJ2-3; possible D gene TRBD1, 6 bases. Germline CDR1 is GTSNPN and CDR2 is SVGIG (reference sequence). The CDR3 contains 14 residues. Trimming left V 4 bases short and J 0 bases short, with 11 bases between. The CDR3 DNA reads as TGTGCCTGGACTCAAGGACAGAGCACAGATACGCAGTATTTT. This encodes CAWTQGQSTDTQYF.

J is TRBJ2-2 and V is TRBV7-9; TRBD2 matches 15 bases. The CDR3 totals 18 residues. Germline lookup yields CDR1 SEHNR and CDR2 FQNEAQ (reference sequence). With V trimmed by 5 bases and J by 5 bases, 9 bases remained unmatched. In DNA, the CDR3 is TGTGCCAGCAGCCTCGGACTAGCGGGGGGGCCGTGGACCGGGGAGCTGTTTTTT. It codes for CASSLGLAGGPWTGELFF.

The chain links TRBV5-4 to TRBJ2-7; perhaps TRBD1 as D (5 bases). Germline-derived CDR1 and CDR2 are SGHNT and YYREEE (reference sequence). This CDR3 contains 14 residues. Trimming removed 0 bases at V and 4 bases at J, with 11 bases between. The CDR3 DNA follows: TGTGCCAGCAGCTTGGCAGGGAAGTTGTACGAGCAGTACTTC. Its protein product is CASSLAGKLYEQYF.

The genes are TRBV9 and TRBJ2-1; 8 bases align to TRBD2. CDR1 and CDR2 (germline): SGDLS, YYNGEE. This CDR3 has 15 amino acids. V lost 0 bases to trimming and J lost 9 bases; unmatched junction nucleotides: 8. CDR3 bases: TGTGCCAGCAGCGTAGCGGGGGGGGGAAGTGGTGAGCAGTTCTTC. Translated, it gives CASSVAGGGSGEQFF. Drawing the rest from reference TRBV9 and TRBJ2-1, the complete variable domain is DSGVTQTPKHLITATGQRVTLRCSPRSGDLSVYWYQQSLDQGLQFLIQYYNGEERAKGNILERFSAQQFPDLHSELNLSSLELGDSALYFCASSVAGGGSGEQFFGPGTRLTVL.

This sequence joins TRBV29-1 and TRBJ2-5; 11 bases line up with TRBD1. The V gene end was trimmed by 4 bases and the J gene end by 4 bases; junction bases not matched to a gene: 2. The CDR3 is 13 residues long. Germline-derived CDR1 and CDR2 are SQVTM and ANQGSEA. CDR3 sequence (DNA): TGCAGCGTTGGGGACAGGGGGAGAGAGACCCAGTACTTC. Translating gives CSVGDRGRETQYF. Full variable domain (outside the CDR3, taken from reference TRBV29-1 and TRBJ2-5): SAVISQKPSRDICQRGTSLTIQCQVDSQVTMMFWYRQQPGQSLTLIATANQGSEATYESGFVIDKFPISRPNLTFSTLTVSNMSPEDSSIYLCSVGDRGRETQYFGPGTRLLVL.

This chain joins TRBV9 and TRBJ2-5; D is tentatively TRBD1 or TRBD2 (5 bases each). The CDR3 length is 12 residues. Trimming cost V 4 bases and J 5 bases, with 9 bases left between them. Germline-derived CDR1 and CDR2 are SGDLS and YYNGEE. The CDR3 region is CASSRGGETQYF. As DNA, the CDR3 is TGTGCCAGCAGCCGGGGCGGGGAGACCCAGTACTTC. Full variable domain (rest looked up from reference TRBV9 and TRBJ2-5): DSGVTQTPKHLITATGQRVTLRCSPRSGDLSVYWYQQSLDQGLQFLIQYYNGEERAKGNILERFSAQQFPDLHSELNLSSLELGDSALYFCASSRGGETQYFGPGTRLLVL.

CDR3 protein: CASSLRGGGRDTQYF. The CDR3 DNA is TGTGCCAGCAGTTTGAGGGGTGGGGGTAGGGATACGCAGTATTTT. The rearrangement uses TRBV28 and TRBJ2-3; D may match TRBD1 or TRBD2 (5 bases each). Germline-derived CDR1 and CDR2 are MDHEN and SYDVKM. V was shortened by 3 bases and J by 6 bases, with 16 bases between the two germline ends. The CDR3 consists of 15 residues.

As DNA, the CDR3 is TGTGCCAGCAGCTTAGAATCATCGGCCCCCTATGGCTACACCTTC. This translates into CASSLESSAPYGYTF. V usage is TRBV11-2 and J usage is TRBJ1-2; D unclear. Trimming pared 0 bases from V and 4 bases from J, leaving 12 bases between. Germline lookup yields CDR1 SGHAT and CDR2 FQNNGV. The CDR3 is made up of 15 amino acids.

The rearrangement links TRBV27 to TRBJ1-2; D is undetermined. Germline V CDR1 and CDR2: MNHEY, SMNVEV (reference sequence). There are 16 residues in the CDR3. Trimming took 0 bases from V and 4 from J, leaving 15 bases between them. The CDR3 is CASSLSSRVGGYGYTF. The CDR3 DNA reads TGTGCCAGCAGTTTATCGTCTAGGGTAGGCGGCTATGGCTACACCTTC.

The V and J genes are TRBV28 and TRBJ1-2; D possibly corresponds to TRBD1 (5 bases). Germline CDR1 MDHEN, CDR2 SYDVKM. Trimming cost V 11 bases and J 1 base, with 8 bases left between them. The CDR3 runs to 11 residues. CDR3 residues: CAADSNYGYTF. The CDR3 DNA reads TGTGCCGCAGACAGTAACTATGGCTACACCTTC.

The chain employs TRBV28 and TRBJ2-7; 8 bases are a match to TRBD1. Germline V gives CDR1 MDHEN, CDR2 SYDVKM. The CDR3 length is 14 residues. The J segment lost 5 bases and the V segment lost 4 bases, leaving 7 bases of the junction unmatched. The CDR3 coding sequence is TGTGCCAGCAGTTATAGGACAGGGAACCACGAGCAGTACTTC. Residues: CASSYRTGNHEQYF.

This clone was picked up one time. The chain uses TRBV27 and TRBJ1-6; D gene unclear. Germline loops: CDR1 MNHEY, CDR2 SMNVEV (reference sequence). The CDR3 sequence is 13 residues long. Trimming removed 2 bases from V and 7 bases from J, with 6 bases in between. The CDR3 here is CASSLSQNSPLHF. The CDR3 DNA follows: TGTGCCAGCAGTTTAAGTCAGAATTCACCCCTCCACTTT.

V usage is TRBV4-1 and J usage is TRBJ2-3; the match to TRBD2 covers 9 bases. J lost 7 bases, V lost 8 bases, and 13 bases had no gene match. The germline V gene has CDR1 MGHRA and CDR2 YSYEKL. The CDR3 runs to 15 residues. CDR3: CASARSSGGPNTQYF. The CDR3 coding sequence is TGCGCCAGCGCCCGGAGTAGCGGGGGACCCAATACGCAGTATTTT.

In its sample, this clone was seen a few times. The genes are TRBV11-2 and TRBJ1-2, with D uncertain. The CDR3 contains 12 residues. Trimming left V 5 bases short and J 4 bases short, with 8 bases between. Germline loops: CDR1 SGHAT, CDR2 FQNNGV. In DNA, the CDR3 is TGTGCCAGCAGCCCTACCCGCTATGGCTACACCTTC. Protein: CASSPTRYGYTF.

This clone was observed once. The rearrangement uses TRBV5-1 and TRBJ1-2, with D tentatively TRBD1 (6 bases). The V gene lost 4 bases and the J gene lost 4 bases, with 17 bases spanning the gap. This CDR3 is 15 amino acids long. Germline V lookup: CDR1 SGHRS, CDR2 YFSETQ. The CDR3 bases are TGCGCCAGCAGCGGGCAGGGGATTGGTGGCTATGGCTACACCTTC. Translation: CASSGQGIGGYGYTF.

CDR3 residues: CASSPGLAGGGSFDTQYF. The DNA for the CDR3 is TGCGCCAGCAGCCCGGGACTAGCGGGGGGAGGAAGTTTCGATACGCAGTATTTT. The chain employs TRBV4-1 and TRBJ2-3; TRBD2 matches at 15 bases. The germline gives CDR1 MGHRA, CDR2 YSYEKL. The CDR3 totals 18 residues. With V trimmed by 4 bases and J by 6 bases, 11 bases remained unmatched.

The chain recombines TRBV2 with TRBJ2-1; 10 nucleotides agree with TRBD2. After removal of 5 bases from V and 7 bases from J, the junction contained 5 bases not matched to a gene. The CDR3 contains 14 residues. Germline CDR1 SNHLY, CDR2 FYNNEI. In DNA form, the CDR3 reads TGTGCCAGCAGTTCTAGCGGGGGCCGGAATGAGCAGTTCTTC. This codes for CASSSSGGRNEQFF.

The chain links TRBV11-2 to TRBJ2-7; perhaps D is TRBD1 or TRBD2 (5 bases each). This CDR3 spans 14 amino acids. Trimming left V 4 bases short and J 4 bases short, with 14 bases between. Germline CDR1 and CDR2: SGHAT and FQNNGV. The CDR3 reads CASSWGRGVYEQYF. DNA of the CDR3: TGTGCCAGCAGCTGGGGTAGGGGAGTATACGAGCAGTACTTC. Using reference TRBV11-2 and TRBJ2-7 for the parts outside the CDR3, the full variable domain is EAGVAQSPRYKIIEKRQSVAFWCNPISGHATLYWYQQILGQGPKLLIQFQNNGVVDDSQLPKDRFSAERLKGVDSTLKIQPAKLEDSAVYLCASSWGRGVYEQYFGPGTRLTVT.

The CDR3 sequence: CASSTYRGSEAFF. In nucleotides, the CDR3 is TGTGCCAGCAGCACATACAGGGGAAGTGAAGCTTTCTTT. V gene TRBV7-3 combines with J gene TRBJ1-1; TRBD1 matches at 7 bases. V was pared by 5 bases and J by 7 bases, with 7 bases of the junction left unmatched. The CDR3 is 13 amino acids. Looked up from germline, CDR1 is SGHTA and CDR2 is FQGTGA.

The chain combines TRBV25-1 with TRBJ2-7; no firm D call. The V end lost 4 bases, the J end lost 1 base, and 17 bases lay between the germline ends. Germline V lookup: CDR1 MGHDK, CDR2 SYGVNS. The CDR3 runs to 16 residues. CDR3: CASSGNTVPSSYEQYF. For the CDR3, the DNA is TGTGCCAGCAGTGGTAATACCGTCCCTTCTTCCTACGAGCAGTACTTC.

The V gene is TRBV5-4, the J gene TRBJ1-2; D uncertain. Per germline, CDR1 SGHNT and CDR2 YYREEE (reference sequence). The V end was cut by 2 bases, the J end by 7 bases, with 9 bases between. This CDR3 is 12 amino acids long. The CDR3: CASSFLDSGYTF. DNA for the CDR3: TGTGCCAGCAGCTTTCTGGACTCTGGCTACACCTTC.

The chain employs TRBV15 and TRBJ2-5, with 14 bases identical to TRBD2. J was trimmed by 9 bases and V by 5 bases; bases with no gene match: 11. This CDR3 spans 16 amino acids. Per germline, CDR1 LNHNV and CDR2 YYDKDF (reference sequence). As DNA, the CDR3 is TGTGCCACCAGCGGGGGACTAGCGGGGGACCTTGGGGCCCAGTACTTC. It is translated as CATSGGLAGDLGAQYF.

The V call is TRBV4-3, the J call TRBJ1-1, with a tentative D call TRBD1 (6 bases). The CDR3 is 13 amino acids. The germline CDR1 and CDR2 sequences are LGHNA and YSLEER. V lost 4 bases, J lost 7 bases, and 13 bases lay in between. In nucleotides, the CDR3 is TGCGCCAGCAGCCCCCAGGGGTGGGGTGAAGCTTTCTTT. Its translation: CASSPQGWGEAFF.

The chain couples TRBV9 to TRBJ1-2; D gene unclear. Germline V gene data show CDR1 as SGDLS and CDR2 as YYNGEE. The CDR3 has 14 amino acids. V lost 0 bases and J lost 2, with 8 bases in between. CDR3 bases: TGTGCCAGCAGCGTAGACCCAGCCAACTATGGCTACACCTTC. Its protein product is CASSVDPANYGYTF.

The chain is built from TRBV9 and TRBJ2-3; D remains unclear. Trimming shortened V by 3 bases and J by 2 bases, and 16 bases separated the two germline ends. The CDR3 covers 16 residues. CDR1 and CDR2 from the germline V gene are SGDLS and YYNGEE. In nucleotides, the CDR3 is TGTGCCAGCAGCGCCCCTCGGCTATACAACACAGATACGCAGTATTTT. Residues: CASSAPRLYNTDTQYF.